The present TCR beta chain was sequenced within a study of T-cell memory formation after mild COVID-19 (dated by TCRdb to the early 2020s). At the level of the whole study: Most TCR sequence clusters were specific to one of the two donors. In a couple of donors, T-cell clones that expanded and contracted after mild COVID-19 were tracked by sequencing TCRalpha and TCRbeta repertoires over time. The cohort comprised two young, previously healthy adult volunteers, one female and one male. What the research found in general, with its limitations: Clones contracting from day 15 to 85 had balanced CD4/CD8 phenotypes, while a second wave expanding from day 15 to 37 was biased towards CD4+. Whether the second-wave clones peaking on day 37 were SARS-CoV-2 specific was not confirmed. The detection of some responding clones in pre-infection memory suggests that pre-existing cross-reactive memory T cells joined the SARS-CoV-2 response. The study covered only a couple of mild cases, and larger cohorts including severe cases with pre-infection samples were considered necessary. Contracting CD4+ clones were located mainly in the CM and EM memory subsets, whereas CD8+ clones were found to be enriched in EMRA.

This clonotype turned up a few times. No cognate antigen has been identified for it. No base qualities exist here, and no much larger clone lies one base off it. PBMCs were isolated by Ficoll-Paque density gradient centrifugation. Sequenced using an Illumina NovaSeq 6000. TCRalpha and TCRbeta cDNA libraries were constructed by 5'RACE with constant-segment primers, with sample barcodes and unique molecular identifiers being introduced. Trizol reagent was used to extract RNA from every sample. The libraries were amplified in two PCR steps, and the second step added a second sample barcode and Illumina TruSeq adapters. Libraries were sequenced on an Illumina NovaSeq with 2 x 150 bp paired-end reads. As for the authors' bioinformatics: With migec v1.2.7, reads were demultiplexed and then collapsed into UMI-guided consensus sequences. Using mixcr v2.1.11, UMI consensuses were aligned to TRA and TRB V and J templates and then assembled into clonotypes. A clonotype was counted as expanded or contracted only when both edgeR and NoisET called the clonotype significant, with the noise models trained on biological replicates. For edgeR calls, the cutoffs were a false discovery rate-adjusted p below 0.01 and a log2 fold-change threshold of 1. As an exploratory analysis of dynamics, max-normalized trajectories of the 1000 most abundant clonotypes were examined by PCA with hierarchical clustering. Each responding clone was given a CD4 or CD8 phenotype based on the CD4+ and CD8+ repertoires, which had been sequenced separately. The public sequencing data were trimmed at Q25 with fastp and processed into clonotypes with MiXCR by TCRdb, which kept only in-frame beta chains. CDR3 protein duplicates are merged, each entry listing the most common genes and DNA. V and J calls and clone size were set by TCRdb, not the authors. The sample table shows about 470,000 distinct CDR3 sequences, and 18% are seen once. 12% of the sample comes from the top ten.

Per the germline V gene, SGHDT is the CDR1 and YYEEEE is the CDR2. The CDR3 runs 14 residues from the cysteine to the phenylalanine. The DNA shown is the 42-base CDR3, in frame from base 1. V trim: 0 bases; J trim: 7 bases; unmatched bases: 6. This TCR came from an adult woman who had mild COVID-19 (a few samples of this study predate the infection). The sample titles of this study are shuffled in the database, so cell type and time point are left out; the donor was told from shared clones. The chain couples TRBV5-6 to TRBJ2-7; 8 central nucleotides agree with TRBD1. Sequenced sample: PBMCs or a T cell subset sorted from them (not recorded which). CDR3 reads: CASSLGTGYMEQYF. The nucleotide sequence reads TGTGCCAGCAGCTTGGGGACAGGGTACATGGAGCAGTACTTC.